Listed here are 16 T cell receptor beta chains from one sample, sequenced in a study of T cell changes during pregnancy in multiple sclerosis. Measured with immunoSEQ multiplex PCR; TCRdb has only the in-frame clones, and not every one. The sample records fewer than 90,000 clones, about 90% being singletons. The material sequenced was peripheral blood, taken in the second trimester of pregnancy. These receptor sequences come from a female donor with multiple sclerosis, enrolled in a pregnancy study.

In this sample, this clone turned up once. V gene TRBV2 combines with J gene TRBJ2-1, with TRBD2 identical over 16 bases. In germline, CDR1 is SNHLY, CDR2 FYNNEI. The CDR3 is made up of 19 amino acids. Unmatched junction bases numbered 13, after V lost 5 bases and J lost 6 bases. CDR3 region: CASSIGTSGGDKESNEQFF. CDR3 nucleotide sequence: TGTGCCAGCAGTATCGGGACTAGCGGGGGGGACAAGGAGTCCAATGAGCAGTTCTTC.

As concerns this clone: Germline is not matched at one junction end, which may reflect a read error. This chain connects TRBV7-7 to TRBJ1-5, with 7 bases matching TRBD1. The CDR3 loop spans 15 amino acids. Germline V gene data show CDR1 as SSHAT and CDR2 as FNYEAQ (reference sequence). CDR3 sequence reads: CASSPPRDSNQPQHF. CDR3 nucleotides: TGTGCTAGCAGCCCACCCCGGGACAGTAATCAGCCCCAGCATTTT.

The chain carries TRBV11-2 and TRBJ2-7; D not certain. CDR3 length: 13 amino acids. V lost 7 bases and J lost 1, with 11 bases in between. The V gene's germline CDR1 is SGHAT and CDR2 FQNNGV. For the CDR3, the DNA is TGTGCCAGCACGAAAACTCCATCCTACGAGCAGTACTTC. Translation gives CASTKTPSYEQYF.

The chain carries TRBV6-5 and TRBJ1-1; TRBD1 matches 7 bases. Germline assignment: CDR1 MNHEY and CDR2 SVGAGI. This CDR3 contains 14 residues. Trimming cost V 7 bases and J 0 bases; bases outside gene matches: 5. The CDR3 DNA sequence: TGTGCCAGCAATCGACAGGGCCTGAACACTGAAGCTTTCTTT. This sequence encodes CASNRQGLNTEAFF.

This clone showed up just once. V is TRBV6-5 and J is TRBJ2-7; the match to TRBD2 covers 7 bases. The V and J ends lost 7 bases and 1 base, in that order; junction bases with no gene match: 7. The CDR3 contains 14 residues. Germline V lookup: CDR1 MNHEY, CDR2 SVGAGI. The CDR3: CASKGGSLSYEQYF. In DNA form, the CDR3 reads TGTGCCAGCAAGGGAGGGTCACTATCCTACGAGCAGTACTTC.

Here the CDR3 reads CASSLGQGHTEAFF. CDR3 DNA sequence: TGTGCCAGCAGCTTAGGACAGGGCCACACTGAAGCTTTCTTT. V gene TRBV7-3 combines with J gene TRBJ1-1; 8 nucleotides align to TRBD1. The CDR3 is made up of 14 amino acids. CDR1 SGHTA and CDR2 FQGTGA come from the germline V gene. The J segment lost 3 bases and the V segment lost 2 bases, leaving 2 bases of the junction unmatched.

This sequence joins TRBV5-5 and TRBJ2-7, with 7 nucleotides matching TRBD2. CDR3 length: 12 residues. V trimming: 3 bases; J trimming: 3 bases; junction bases outside the gene matches: 0. Looked up from germline, CDR1 is SGHKS and CDR2 is YYEKEE (reference sequence). The DNA of the CDR3 is TGTGCCAGCAGCTGGGGGGGCTACGAGCAGTACTTC. This translates into CASSWGGYEQYF. The full variable domain, completed using reference TRBV5-5 and TRBJ2-7, is DAGVTQSPTHLIKTRGQQVTLRCSPISGHKSVSWYQQVLGQGPQFIFQYYEKEERGRGNFPDRFSARQFPNYSSELNVNALLLGDSALYLCASSWGGYEQYFGPGTRLTVT.

The gene calls are TRBV7-3 and TRBJ2-1; TRBD2 matches 7 bases. The trim removed 6 bases at V and 9 bases at J, leaving 17 bases unmatched. There are 16 residues in the CDR3. Germline V gives CDR1 SGHTA, CDR2 FQGTGA. CDR3 DNA sequence: TGTGCCAGCAGTAAGGGCCCAGCGGGAACGGCCGGTGAGCAGTTCTTC. This gives the protein CASSKGPAGTAGEQFF.

This sequence joins TRBV21-1 and TRBJ2-3; the table's D gene call, TRBD1, was not cross checked with the DNA. TRBV21-1 is labeled a pseudogene. This CDR3 contains 13 residues. In nucleotides, the CDR3 is TGTGCCAGCAGCAAACAGGACACAGATACGCAGTATTTT. It encodes CASSKQDTDTQYF.

This sequence joins TRBV19 and TRBJ1-1; 7 positions match TRBD1. The J segment lost 10 bases and the V segment lost 5 bases, leaving 10 bases of the junction unmatched. This CDR3 has 13 residues. CDR1 and CDR2 (germline): LNHDA, SQIVND (reference sequence). The CDR3: CASSQLDTGVAFF. As DNA, the CDR3 is TGTGCCAGTAGTCAACTCGACACAGGGGTAGCTTTCTTT.

V gene TRBV9 combines with J gene TRBJ1-3; weak D call: TRBD1 (5 bases). The length of the CDR3 is 12 residues. V was trimmed by 4 bases and J by 8 bases, leaving 10 bases between them. CDR1 is SGDLS, CDR2 YYNGEE, per germline. The CDR3, as DNA: TGTGCCAGCAGCCCCCAGGGCCACACCATATATTTT. Translated: CASSPQGHTIYF.

The table lists this clone with a few counts. CDR3 nucleotides: TGTGCCAGCAGTGAATTATTCGGCTACACCTTC. This translates into CASSELFGYTF. The V and J genes are TRBV25-1 and TRBJ1-2; D not certain. The ends were cut back, 1 base at V and 8 bases at J, with 5 bases in the middle. The length of the CDR3 is 11 residues. Germline V gene data show CDR1 as MGHDK and CDR2 as SYGVNS.

The CDR3 protein is CASSMTGGGPAFF. The CDR3 DNA follows: TGTGCCAGCAGCATGACAGGGGGCGGCCCGGCTTTCTTT. The chain couples TRBV6-5 to TRBJ1-1, with 10 nucleotides matching TRBD1. The V and J ends lost 6 bases and 11 bases, in that order; junction bases with no gene match: 9. This CDR3 has 13 residues. Germline values: CDR1 MNHEY, CDR2 SVGAGI.

This clone was detected once. The chain recombines TRBV6-5 with TRBJ1-1, with D perhaps TRBD1 (5 bases). This CDR3 comprises 13 residues. The germline V gene encodes CDR1 MNHEY and CDR2 SVGAGI. Trimming shortened V by 4 bases and J by 5 bases, and 11 bases separated the two germline ends. CDR3 in amino acids: CASSWGGETEAFF. The CDR3 region has the DNA TGTGCCAGCAGTTGGGGCGGAGAGACTGAAGCTTTCTTT.

This clone was detected only once. The chain uses TRBV9 and TRBJ1-2; TRBD1 aligns across 7 bases. The CDR3 runs to 15 residues. Germline loops: CDR1 SGDLS, CDR2 YYNGEE. J was trimmed by 5 bases and V by 0 bases; bases with no gene match: 7. CDR3 DNA sequence: TGTGCCAGCAGCGTAGCCCAGGGGGGCCGTTATGGCTACACCTTC. This encodes CASSVAQGGRYGYTF.

The V and J genes are TRBV5-1 and TRBJ1-1; D might be TRBD1 (5 bases). CDR1 and CDR2 (germline): SGHRS, YFSETQ. This CDR3 contains 14 residues. V shed 4 bases and J shed 4 bases, with 14 bases lying between them. The CDR3 reads CASSPNYRGTEAFF. DNA for the CDR3: TGCGCCAGCAGCCCTAATTATAGGGGCACTGAAGCTTTCTTT.